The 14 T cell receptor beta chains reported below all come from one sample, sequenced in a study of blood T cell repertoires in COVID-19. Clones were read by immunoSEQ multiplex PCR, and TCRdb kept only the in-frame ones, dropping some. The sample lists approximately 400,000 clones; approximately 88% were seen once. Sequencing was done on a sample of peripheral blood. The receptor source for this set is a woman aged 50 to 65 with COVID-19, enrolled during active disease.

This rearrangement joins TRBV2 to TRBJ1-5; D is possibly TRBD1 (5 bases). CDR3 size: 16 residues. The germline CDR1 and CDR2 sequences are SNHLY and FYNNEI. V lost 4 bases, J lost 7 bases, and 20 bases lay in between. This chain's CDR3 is CASSALGLPGAQPQHF. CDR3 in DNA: TGTGCCAGCAGTGCCTTAGGCCTACCTGGGGCCCAGCCCCAGCATTTT.

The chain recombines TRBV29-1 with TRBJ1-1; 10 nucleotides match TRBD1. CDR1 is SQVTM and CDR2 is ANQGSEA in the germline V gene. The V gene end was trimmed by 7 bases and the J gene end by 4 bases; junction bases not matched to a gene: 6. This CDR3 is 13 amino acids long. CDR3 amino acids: CSATGTGATEAFF. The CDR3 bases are TGCAGCGCTACCGGGACAGGGGCCACTGAAGCTTTCTTT.

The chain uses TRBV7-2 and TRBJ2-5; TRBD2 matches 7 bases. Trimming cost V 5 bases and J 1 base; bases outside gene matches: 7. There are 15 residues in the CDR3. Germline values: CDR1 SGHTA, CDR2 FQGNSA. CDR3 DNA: TGTGCCAGCAGCCCCGGGGGGACCTCCCAAGAGACCCAGTACTTC. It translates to CASSPGGTSQETQYF.

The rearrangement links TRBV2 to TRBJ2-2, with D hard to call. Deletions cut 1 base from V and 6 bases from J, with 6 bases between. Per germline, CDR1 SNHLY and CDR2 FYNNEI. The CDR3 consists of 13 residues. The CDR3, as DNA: TGTGCCAGCAGTGAAGGGCAGTCCGGGGAGCTGTTTTTT. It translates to CASSEGQSGELFF.

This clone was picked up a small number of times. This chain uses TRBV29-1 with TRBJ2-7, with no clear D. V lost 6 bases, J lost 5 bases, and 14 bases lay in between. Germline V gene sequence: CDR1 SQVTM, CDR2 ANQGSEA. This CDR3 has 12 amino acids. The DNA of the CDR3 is TGCAGCGTGATCAGAATGGGCCACGAGCAGTACTTC. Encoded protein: CSVIRMGHEQYF.

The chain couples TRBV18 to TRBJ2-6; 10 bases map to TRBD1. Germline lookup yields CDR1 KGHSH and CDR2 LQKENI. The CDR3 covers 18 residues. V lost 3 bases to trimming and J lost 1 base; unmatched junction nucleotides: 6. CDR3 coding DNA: TGTGCCAGCTCACCGCGTCGACAGGGGGCGTCTGGGGCCAACGTCCTGACTTTC. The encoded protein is CASSPRRQGASGANVLTF. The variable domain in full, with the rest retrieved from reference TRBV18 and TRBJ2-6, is NAGVMQNPRHLVRRRGQEARLRCSPMKGHSHVYWYRQLPEEGLKFMVYLQKENIIDESGMPKERFSAEFPKEGPSILRIQQVVRGDSAAYFCASSPRRQGASGANVLTFGAGSRLTVL.

The CDR3: CASNNWREGQPQHF. The CDR3 DNA is TGTGCCAGCAATAACTGGAGGGAGGGTCAGCCCCAGCATTTT. The chain is built from TRBV6-6 and TRBJ1-5; D is ambiguous. Germline CDR1 MNHNY, CDR2 SVGAGI (reference sequence). The CDR3 is 14 amino acids. V lost 7 bases and J lost 6, with 16 bases in between.

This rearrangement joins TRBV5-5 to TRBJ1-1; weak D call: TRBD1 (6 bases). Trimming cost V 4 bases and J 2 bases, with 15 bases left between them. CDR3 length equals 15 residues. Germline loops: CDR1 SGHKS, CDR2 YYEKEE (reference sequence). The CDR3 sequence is CASSQNRQANTEAFF. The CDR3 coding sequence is TGTGCCAGCAGCCAGAACAGACAGGCCAACACTGAAGCTTTCTTT.

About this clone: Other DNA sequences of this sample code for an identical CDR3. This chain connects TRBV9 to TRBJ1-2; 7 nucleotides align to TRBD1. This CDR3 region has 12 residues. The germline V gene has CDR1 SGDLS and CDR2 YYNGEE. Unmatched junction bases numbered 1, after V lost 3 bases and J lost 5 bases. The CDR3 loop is CASSGQGYGYTF. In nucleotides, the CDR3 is TGTGCCAGCAGCGGACAGGGTTATGGCTACACCTTC.

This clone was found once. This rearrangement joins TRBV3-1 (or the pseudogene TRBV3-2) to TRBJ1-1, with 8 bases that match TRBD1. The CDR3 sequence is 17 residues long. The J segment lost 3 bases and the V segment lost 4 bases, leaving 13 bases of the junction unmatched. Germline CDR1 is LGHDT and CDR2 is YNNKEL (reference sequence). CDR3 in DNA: TGTGCCAGCAGCCGTGGCTCAAGAAGACAGGGGTACACTGAAGCTTTCTTT. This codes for CASSRGSRRQGYTEAFF.

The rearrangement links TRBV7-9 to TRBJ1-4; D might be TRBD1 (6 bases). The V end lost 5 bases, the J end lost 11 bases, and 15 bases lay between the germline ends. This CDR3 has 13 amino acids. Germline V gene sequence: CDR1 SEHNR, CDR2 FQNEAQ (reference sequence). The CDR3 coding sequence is TGTGCCAGCAGCCCGCGGACAGAAGCGAAACTGTTTTTT. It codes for CASSPRTEAKLFF.

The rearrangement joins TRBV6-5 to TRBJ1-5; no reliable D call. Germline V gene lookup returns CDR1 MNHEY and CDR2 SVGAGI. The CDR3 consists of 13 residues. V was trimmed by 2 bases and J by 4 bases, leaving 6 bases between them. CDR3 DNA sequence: TGTGCCAGCAGTTACACTCCTAATCAGCCCCAGCATTTT. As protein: CASSYTPNQPQHF.

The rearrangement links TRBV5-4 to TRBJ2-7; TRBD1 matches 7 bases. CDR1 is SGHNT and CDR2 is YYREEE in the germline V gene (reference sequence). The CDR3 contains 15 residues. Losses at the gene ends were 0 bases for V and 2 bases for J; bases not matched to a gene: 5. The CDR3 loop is CASSLGTGTAYEQYF. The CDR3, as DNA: TGTGCCAGCAGCTTGGGAACCGGGACAGCCTACGAGCAGTACTTC.

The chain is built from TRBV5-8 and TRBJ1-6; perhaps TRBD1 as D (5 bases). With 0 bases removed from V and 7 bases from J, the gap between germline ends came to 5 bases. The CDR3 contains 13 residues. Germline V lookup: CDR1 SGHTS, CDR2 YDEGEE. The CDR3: CASSLGQNSPLHF. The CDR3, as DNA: TGTGCCAGCAGCTTGGGACAGAATTCACCCCTCCACTTT.